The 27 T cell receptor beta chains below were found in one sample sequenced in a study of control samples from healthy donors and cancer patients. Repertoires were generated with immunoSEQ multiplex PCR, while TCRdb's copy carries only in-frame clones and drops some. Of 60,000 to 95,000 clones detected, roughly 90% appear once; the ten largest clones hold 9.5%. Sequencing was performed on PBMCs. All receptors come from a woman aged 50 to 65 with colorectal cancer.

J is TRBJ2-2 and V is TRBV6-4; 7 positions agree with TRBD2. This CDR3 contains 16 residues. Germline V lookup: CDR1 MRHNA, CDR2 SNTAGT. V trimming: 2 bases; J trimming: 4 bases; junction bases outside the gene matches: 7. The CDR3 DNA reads TGTGCCAGCAGTGACGAGTTGACGGGGGGCACCGGGGAGCTGTTTTTT. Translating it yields CASSDELTGGTGELFF.

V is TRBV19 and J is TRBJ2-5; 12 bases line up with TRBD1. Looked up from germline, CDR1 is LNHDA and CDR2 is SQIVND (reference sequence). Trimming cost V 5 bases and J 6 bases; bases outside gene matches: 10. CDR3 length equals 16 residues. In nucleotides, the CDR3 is TGTGCCAGTAGTGTCGCCGGGACAGGGGGCAGGAAGACCCAGTACTTC. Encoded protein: CASSVAGTGGRKTQYF.

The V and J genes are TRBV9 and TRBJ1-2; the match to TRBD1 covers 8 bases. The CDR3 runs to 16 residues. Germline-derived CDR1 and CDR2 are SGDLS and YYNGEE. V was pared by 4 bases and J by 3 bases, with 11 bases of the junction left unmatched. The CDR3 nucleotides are TGTGCCAGCAGCCCACTGGGGCAGGGGGCCTACTATGGCTACACCTTC. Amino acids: CASSPLGQGAYYGYTF.

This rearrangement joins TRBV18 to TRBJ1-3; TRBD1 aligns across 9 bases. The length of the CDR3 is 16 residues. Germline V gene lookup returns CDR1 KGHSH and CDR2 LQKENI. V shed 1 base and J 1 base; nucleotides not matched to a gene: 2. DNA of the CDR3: TGTGCCAGCTCACCACAACAGGGGGCTTCTGGAAACACCATATATTTT. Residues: CASSPQQGASGNTIYF.

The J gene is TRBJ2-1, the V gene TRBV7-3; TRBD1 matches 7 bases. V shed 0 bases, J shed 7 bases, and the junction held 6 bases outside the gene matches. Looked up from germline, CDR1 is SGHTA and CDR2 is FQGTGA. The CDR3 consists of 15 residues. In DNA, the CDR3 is TGTGCCAGCAGCTTAACGGGGACAGTCGCGAATGAGCAGTTCTTC. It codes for CASSLTGTVANEQFF.

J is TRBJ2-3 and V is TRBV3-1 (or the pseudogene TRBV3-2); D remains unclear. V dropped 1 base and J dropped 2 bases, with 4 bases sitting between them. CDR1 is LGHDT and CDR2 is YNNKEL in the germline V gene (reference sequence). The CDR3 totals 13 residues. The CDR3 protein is CASSQGTTDTQYF. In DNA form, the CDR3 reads TGTGCCAGCAGCCAAGGGACCACAGATACGCAGTATTTT.

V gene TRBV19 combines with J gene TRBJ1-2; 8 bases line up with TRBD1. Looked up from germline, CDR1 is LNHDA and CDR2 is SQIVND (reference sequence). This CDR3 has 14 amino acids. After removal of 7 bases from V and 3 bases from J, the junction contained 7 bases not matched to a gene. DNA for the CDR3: TGTGCCAGTATCGACAGGGGTAATGACTATGGCTACACCTTC. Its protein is CASIDRGNDYGYTF.

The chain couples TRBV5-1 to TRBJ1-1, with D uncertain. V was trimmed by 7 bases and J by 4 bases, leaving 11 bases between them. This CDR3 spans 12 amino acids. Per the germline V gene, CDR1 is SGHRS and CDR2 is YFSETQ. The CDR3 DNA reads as TGCGCCAGCGAGGGCGATGCCACTGAAGCTTTCTTT. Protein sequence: CASEGDATEAFF.

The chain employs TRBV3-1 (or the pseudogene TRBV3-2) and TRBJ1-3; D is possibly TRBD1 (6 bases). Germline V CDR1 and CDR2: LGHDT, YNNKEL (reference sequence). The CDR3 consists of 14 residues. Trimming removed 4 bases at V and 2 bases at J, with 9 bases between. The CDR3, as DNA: TGTGCCAGCAGCCGGACAGAAACTGGAAACACCATATATTTT. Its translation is CASSRTETGNTIYF.

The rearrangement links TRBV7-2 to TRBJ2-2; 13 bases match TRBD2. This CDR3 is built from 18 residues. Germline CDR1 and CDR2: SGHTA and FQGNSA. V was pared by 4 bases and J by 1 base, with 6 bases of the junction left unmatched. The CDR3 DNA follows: TGTGCCAGCAGCTCTCGGACTAGCGGGGGAATGAACACCGGGGAGCTGTTTTTT. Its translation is CASSSRTSGGMNTGELFF.

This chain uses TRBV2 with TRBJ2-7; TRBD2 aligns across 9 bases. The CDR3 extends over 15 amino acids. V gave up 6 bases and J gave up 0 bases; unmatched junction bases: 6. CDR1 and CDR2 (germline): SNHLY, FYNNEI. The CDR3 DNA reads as TGTGCCAGCAGGAAGGTAGCGGGGGCCTCCTACGAGCAGTACGTC. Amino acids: CASRKVAGASYEQYV.

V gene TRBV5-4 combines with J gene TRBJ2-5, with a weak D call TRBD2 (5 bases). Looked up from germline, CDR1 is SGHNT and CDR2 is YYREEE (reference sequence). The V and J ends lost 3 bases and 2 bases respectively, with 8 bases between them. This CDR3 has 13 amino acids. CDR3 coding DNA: TGTGCCAGCAGCTCCGGACTTCAAGAGACCCAGTACTTC. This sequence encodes CASSSGLQETQYF.

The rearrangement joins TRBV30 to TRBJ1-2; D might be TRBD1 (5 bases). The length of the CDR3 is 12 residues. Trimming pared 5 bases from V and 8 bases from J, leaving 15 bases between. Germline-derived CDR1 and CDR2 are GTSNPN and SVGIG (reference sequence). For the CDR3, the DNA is TGTGCCTGGGGGGGACCTACTTGGGGCTACACCTTC. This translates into CAWGGPTWGYTF. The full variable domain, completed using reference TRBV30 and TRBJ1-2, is SQTIHQWPATLVQPVGSPLSLECTVEGTSNPNLYWYRQAAGRGLQLLFYSVGIGQISSEVPQNLSASRPQDRQFILSSKKLLLSDSGFYLCAWGGPTWGYTFGSGTRLTVV.

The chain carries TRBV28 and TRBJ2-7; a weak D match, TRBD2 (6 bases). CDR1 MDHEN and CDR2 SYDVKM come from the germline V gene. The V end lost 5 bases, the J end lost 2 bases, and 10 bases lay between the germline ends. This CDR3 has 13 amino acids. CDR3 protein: CASSGGLAYEQYV. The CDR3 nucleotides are TGTGCCAGCAGTGGGGGACTGGCCTACGAGCAGTACGTC.

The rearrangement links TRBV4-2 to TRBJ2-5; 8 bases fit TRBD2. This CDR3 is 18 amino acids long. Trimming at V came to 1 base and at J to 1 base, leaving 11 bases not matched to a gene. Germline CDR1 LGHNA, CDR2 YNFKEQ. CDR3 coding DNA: TGTGCCAGCAGCCAAGGGAGGGGGTCAGCGGGAGTCCAAGAGACCCAGTACTTC. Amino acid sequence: CASSQGRGSAGVQETQYF.

The chain's CDR3 is CASSYGGAKNIQYF. DNA of the CDR3: TGTGCCAGCAGTTATGGAGGGGCCAAAAACATTCAGTACTTC. V gene TRBV6-2 or TRBV6-3 combines with J gene TRBJ2-4; D is perhaps TRBD2 (6 bases). The CDR3 contains 14 residues. Trimming pared 3 bases from V and 1 base from J, leaving 7 bases between. The V gene's germline CDR1 is MNHEY and CDR2 SVGEGT.

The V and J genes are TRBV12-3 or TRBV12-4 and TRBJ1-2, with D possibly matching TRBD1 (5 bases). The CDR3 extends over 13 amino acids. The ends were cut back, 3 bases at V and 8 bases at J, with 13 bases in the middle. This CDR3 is CASSLGPLRGYTF. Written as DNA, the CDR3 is TGTGCCAGCAGTTTGGGGCCCCTGCGAGGCTACACCTTC.

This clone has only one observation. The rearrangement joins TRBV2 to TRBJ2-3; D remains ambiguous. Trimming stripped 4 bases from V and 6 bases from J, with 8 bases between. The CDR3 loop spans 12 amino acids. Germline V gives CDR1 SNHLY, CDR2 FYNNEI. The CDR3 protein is CASSVEADTQYF. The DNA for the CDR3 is TGTGCCAGCAGTGTCGAAGCGGATACGCAGTATTTT.

In DNA, the CDR3 is TGTGCCAGCAGCTTATTGACCGGGTACACTGAAGCTTTCTTT. This gives the protein CASSLLTGYTEAFF. The chain combines TRBV7-2 with TRBJ1-1, with unresolved D. Trimming cost V 2 bases and J 3 bases, with 10 bases left between them. This CDR3 comprises 14 residues. In germline, CDR1 is SGHTA, CDR2 FQGNSA.

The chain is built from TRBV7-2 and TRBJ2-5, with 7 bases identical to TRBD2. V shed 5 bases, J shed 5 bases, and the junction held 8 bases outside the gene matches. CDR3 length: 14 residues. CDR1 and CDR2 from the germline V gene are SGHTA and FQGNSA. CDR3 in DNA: TGTGCCAGCAGCCCTCAGCGGGGCACGGAGACCCAGTACTTC. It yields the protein CASSPQRGTETQYF.

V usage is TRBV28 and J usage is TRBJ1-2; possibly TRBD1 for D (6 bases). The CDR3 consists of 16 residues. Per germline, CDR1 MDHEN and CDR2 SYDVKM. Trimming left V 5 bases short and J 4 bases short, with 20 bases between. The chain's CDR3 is CASSAGGDNSLYGYTF. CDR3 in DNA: TGTGCCAGCAGTGCGGGGGGGGACAACAGTCTCTATGGCTACACCTTC.

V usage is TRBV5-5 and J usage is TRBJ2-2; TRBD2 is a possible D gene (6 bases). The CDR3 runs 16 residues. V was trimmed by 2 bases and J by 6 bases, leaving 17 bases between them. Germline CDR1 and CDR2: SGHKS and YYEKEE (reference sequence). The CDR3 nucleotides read TGTGCCAGCAGCTTACCCGCCGGGGGATTGCCCGGGGAGCTGTTTTTT. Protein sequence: CASSLPAGGLPGELFF.

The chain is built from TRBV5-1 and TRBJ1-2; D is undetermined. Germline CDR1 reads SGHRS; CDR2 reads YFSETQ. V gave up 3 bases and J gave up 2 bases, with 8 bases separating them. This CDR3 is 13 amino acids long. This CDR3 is CASSYQVNYGYTF. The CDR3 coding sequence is TGCGCCAGCAGCTATCAGGTGAACTATGGCTACACCTTC.

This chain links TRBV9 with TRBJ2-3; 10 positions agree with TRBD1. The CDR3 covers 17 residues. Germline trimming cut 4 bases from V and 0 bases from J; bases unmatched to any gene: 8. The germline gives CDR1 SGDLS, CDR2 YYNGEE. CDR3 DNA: TGTGCCAGCAGCTCGGGACAGGGGACTCCTAGCACAGATACGCAGTATTTT. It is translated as CASSSGQGTPSTDTQYF. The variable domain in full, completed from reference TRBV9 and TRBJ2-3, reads DSGVTQTPKHLITATGQRVTLRCSPRSGDLSVYWYQQSLDQGLQFLIQYYNGEERAKGNILERFSAQQFPDLHSELNLSSLELGDSALYFCASSSGQGTPSTDTQYFGPGTRLTVL.

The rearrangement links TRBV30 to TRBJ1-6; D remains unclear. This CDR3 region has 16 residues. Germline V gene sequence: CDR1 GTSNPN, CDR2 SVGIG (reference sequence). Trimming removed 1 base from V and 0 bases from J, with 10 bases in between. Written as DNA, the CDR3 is TGTGCCTGGAGTGCGTTAACCCGCTCCTATAATTCACCCCTCCACTTT. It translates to CAWSALTRSYNSPLHF.

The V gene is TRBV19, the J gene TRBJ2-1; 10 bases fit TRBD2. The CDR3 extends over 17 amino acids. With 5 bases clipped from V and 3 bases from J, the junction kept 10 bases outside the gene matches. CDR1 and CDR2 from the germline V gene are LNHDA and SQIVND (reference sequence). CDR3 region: CASSWDLAGGRYNEQFF. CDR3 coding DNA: TGTGCCAGTAGTTGGGATTTAGCGGGGGGCCGCTACAATGAGCAGTTCTTC.

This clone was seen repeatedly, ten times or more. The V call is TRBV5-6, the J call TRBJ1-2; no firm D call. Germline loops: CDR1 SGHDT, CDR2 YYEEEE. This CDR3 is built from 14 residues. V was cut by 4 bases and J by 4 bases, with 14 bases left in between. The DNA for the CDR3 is TGTGCCAGCAGCACGCGAAGTACGGTCTATGGCTACACCTTC. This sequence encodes CASSTRSTVYGYTF.